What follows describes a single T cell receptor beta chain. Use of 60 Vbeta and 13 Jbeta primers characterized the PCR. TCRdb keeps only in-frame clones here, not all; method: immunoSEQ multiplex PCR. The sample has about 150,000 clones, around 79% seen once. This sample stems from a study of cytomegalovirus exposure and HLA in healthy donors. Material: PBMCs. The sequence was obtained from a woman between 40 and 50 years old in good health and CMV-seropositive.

The CDR3 DNA reads TGTGCCTGGGGGGGACTAGCTTCTCAAGAGCAGTACTTC. This sequence encodes CAWGGLASQEQYF. The chain uses TRBV30 and TRBJ2-7, with TRBD2 matching 9 bases. V shed 5 bases and J 7 bases; nucleotides not matched to a gene: 9. Germline-derived CDR1 and CDR2 are GTSNPN and SVGIG (reference sequence). The CDR3 length is 13 residues. Looking up the rest from reference TRBV30 and TRBJ2-7 gives the full variable domain: SQTIHQWPATLVQPVGSPLSLECTVEGTSNPNLYWYRQAAGRGLQLLFYSVGIGQISSEVPQNLSASRPQDRQFILSSKKLLLSDSGFYLCAWGGLASQEQYFGPGTRLTVT.